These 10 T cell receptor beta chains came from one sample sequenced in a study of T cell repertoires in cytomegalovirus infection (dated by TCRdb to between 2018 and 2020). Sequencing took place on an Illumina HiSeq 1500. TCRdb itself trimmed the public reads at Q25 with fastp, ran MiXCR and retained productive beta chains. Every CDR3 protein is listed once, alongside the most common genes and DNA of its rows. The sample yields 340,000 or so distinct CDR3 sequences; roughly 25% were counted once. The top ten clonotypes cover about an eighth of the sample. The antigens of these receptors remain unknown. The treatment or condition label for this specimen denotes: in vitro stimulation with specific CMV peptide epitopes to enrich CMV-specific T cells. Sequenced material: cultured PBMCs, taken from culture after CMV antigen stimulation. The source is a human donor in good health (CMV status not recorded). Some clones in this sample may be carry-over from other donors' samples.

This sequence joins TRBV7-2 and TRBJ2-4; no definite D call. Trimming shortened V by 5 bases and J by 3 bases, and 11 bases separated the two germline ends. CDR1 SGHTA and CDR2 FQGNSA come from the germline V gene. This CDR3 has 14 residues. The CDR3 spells CASSTAPDKNIQYF. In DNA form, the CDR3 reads TGTGCCAGCAGCACCGCCCCAGACAAAAACATTCAGTACTTC.

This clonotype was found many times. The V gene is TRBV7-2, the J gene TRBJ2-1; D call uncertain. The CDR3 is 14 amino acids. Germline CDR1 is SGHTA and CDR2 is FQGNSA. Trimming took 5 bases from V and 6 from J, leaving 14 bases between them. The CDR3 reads CASSGKNWINEQFF. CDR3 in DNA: TGTGCCAGCAGCGGTAAGAACTGGATCAATGAGCAGTTCTTC.

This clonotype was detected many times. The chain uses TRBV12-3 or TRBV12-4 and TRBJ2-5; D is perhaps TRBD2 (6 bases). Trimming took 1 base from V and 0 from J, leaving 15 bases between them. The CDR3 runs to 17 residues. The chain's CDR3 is CASSLVGREPNQETQYF. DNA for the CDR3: TGTGCCAGCAGTTTAGTCGGCCGGGAGCCTAACCAAGAGACCCAGTACTTC.

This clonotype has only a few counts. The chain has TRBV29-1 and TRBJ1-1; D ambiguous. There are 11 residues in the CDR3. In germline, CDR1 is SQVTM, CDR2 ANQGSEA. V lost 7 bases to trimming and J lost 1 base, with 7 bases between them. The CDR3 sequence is CSGLKNTEAFF. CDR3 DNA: TGCAGCGGCTTGAAGAACACTGAAGCTTTCTTT.

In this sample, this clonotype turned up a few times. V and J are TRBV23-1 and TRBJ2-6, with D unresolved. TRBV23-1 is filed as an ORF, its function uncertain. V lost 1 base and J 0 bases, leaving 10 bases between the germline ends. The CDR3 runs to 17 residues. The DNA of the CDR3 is TGCGCCAGCAGTCAATACCCGTCCCCCTCTGGGGCCAACGTCCTGACTTTC. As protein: CASSQYPSPSGANVLTF.

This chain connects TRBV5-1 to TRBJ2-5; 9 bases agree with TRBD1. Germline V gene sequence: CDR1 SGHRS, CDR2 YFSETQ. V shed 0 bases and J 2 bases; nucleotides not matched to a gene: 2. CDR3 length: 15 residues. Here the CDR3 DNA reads TGCGCCAGCAGCTTGGTGACAGGGGGACAAGAGACCCAGTACTTC. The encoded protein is CASSLVTGGQETQYF. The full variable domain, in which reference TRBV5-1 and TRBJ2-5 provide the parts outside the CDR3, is KAGVTQTPRYLIKTRGQQVTLSCSPISGHRSVSWYQQTPGQGLQFLFEYFSETQRNKGNFPGRFSGRQFSNSRSEMNVSTLELGDSALYLCASSLVTGGQETQYFGPGTRLLVL.

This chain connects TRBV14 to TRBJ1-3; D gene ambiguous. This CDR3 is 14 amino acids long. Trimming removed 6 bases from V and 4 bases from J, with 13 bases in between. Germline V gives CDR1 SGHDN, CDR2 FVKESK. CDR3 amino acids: CASRSHGGGNTIYF. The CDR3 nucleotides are TGTGCCAGCAGAAGCCACGGAGGGGGAAACACCATATATTTT.

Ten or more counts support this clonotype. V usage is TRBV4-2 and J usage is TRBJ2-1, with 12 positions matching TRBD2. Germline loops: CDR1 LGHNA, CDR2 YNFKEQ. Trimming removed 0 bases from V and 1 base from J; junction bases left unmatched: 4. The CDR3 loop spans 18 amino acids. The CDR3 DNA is TGTGCCAGCAGCCAAGACCCGACTAGCGGGAGTTCCTACAATGAGCAGTTCTTC. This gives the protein CASSQDPTSGSSYNEQFF.

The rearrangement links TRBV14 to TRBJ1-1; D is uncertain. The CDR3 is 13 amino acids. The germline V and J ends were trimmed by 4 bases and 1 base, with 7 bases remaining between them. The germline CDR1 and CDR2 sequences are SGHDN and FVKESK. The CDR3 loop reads CASSPWKNTEAFF. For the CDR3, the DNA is TGTGCCAGCAGCCCTTGGAAGAACACTGAAGCTTTCTTT.

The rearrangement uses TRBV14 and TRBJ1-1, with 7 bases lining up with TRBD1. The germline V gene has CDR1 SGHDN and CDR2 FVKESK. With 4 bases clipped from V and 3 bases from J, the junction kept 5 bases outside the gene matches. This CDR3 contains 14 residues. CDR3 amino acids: CASSRLDRDTEAFF. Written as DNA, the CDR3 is TGTGCCAGCAGCCGACTAGACAGGGACACTGAAGCTTTCTTT. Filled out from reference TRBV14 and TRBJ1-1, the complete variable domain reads EAGVTQFPSHSVIEKGQTVTLRCDPISGHDNLYWYRRVMGKEIKFLLHFVKESKQDESGMPNNRFLAERTGGTYSTLKVQPAELEDSGVYFCASSRLDRDTEAFFGQGTRLTVV.